One and the same sample provided the 30 T cell receptor beta chains below, sequenced in a study of early T cells in non-severe SARS-CoV-2 infection. TCRdb ran MiXCR on the 5' RACE reads and lists one entry per CDR3 protein. Of more than 70,000 distinct CDR3 sequences listed, roughly 13% are singletons. The sequenced material came from whole blood. The receptors originated from an adult who was a healthcare worker with PCR-confirmed SARS-CoV-2 infection or an uninfected control (not recorded which).

The chain couples TRBV6-1 to TRBJ1-1, with D perhaps matching TRBD1 (5 bases). The CDR3 sequence is 12 residues long. With 6 bases removed from V and 11 bases from J, the gap between germline ends came to 16 bases. Germline values: CDR1 MNHNS, CDR2 SASEGT. CDR3 nucleotide sequence: TGTGCCAGCAGCGAGGGCAGGGTCGAGGCTTTCTTT. Translating gives CASSEGRVEAFF.

The chain couples TRBV6-5 to TRBJ2-3, with D uncertain. Germline V gives CDR1 MNHEY, CDR2 SVGAGI. The V and J ends lost 2 bases and 0 bases respectively, with 9 bases between them. This CDR3 has 15 residues. CDR3 residues: CASSYDGSSTDTQYF. The CDR3 DNA sequence: TGTGCCAGCAGTTACGATGGGTCTAGCACAGATACGCAGTATTTT.

This chain joins TRBV4-3 and TRBJ2-6, with D possibly being TRBD1 or TRBD2 (5 bases each). The CDR3 has 17 amino acids. Trimming pared 3 bases from V and 4 bases from J, leaving 16 bases between. From germline, CDR1 is LGHNA and CDR2 YSLEER. CDR3 region: CASSQGDSVSGANVLTF. The DNA of the CDR3 is TGCGCCAGCAGCCAGGGGGATTCGGTCTCCGGGGCCAACGTCCTGACTTTC.

This clonotype came up many times. The rearrangement links TRBV30 to TRBJ2-7; 7 bases align to TRBD2. Per the germline V gene, CDR1 is GTSNPN and CDR2 is SVGIG (reference sequence). The CDR3 contains 15 residues. V was clipped by 3 bases and J by 1 base; unmatched bases: 9. The CDR3 DNA reads TGTGCCTGGAGGATGGCTCCGGGAGGATCCTACGAGCAGTACTTC. It is translated as CAWRMAPGGSYEQYF.

This clonotype has ten or more counts. The chain employs TRBV12-3 or TRBV12-4 and TRBJ1-5; TRBD1 aligns across 10 bases. The CDR3 is made up of 17 amino acids. The V gene end was trimmed by 1 base and the J gene end by 4 bases; junction bases not matched to a gene: 7. Here the CDR3 reads CASSLGWGQGFNQPQHF. CDR3 bases: TGTGCCAGCAGTTTAGGATGGGGACAGGGGTTTAATCAGCCCCAGCATTTT.

This clonotype was seen at least ten times. This chain links TRBV7-2 with TRBJ2-6; D uncertain. The V gene lost 6 bases and the J gene lost 0 bases, with 6 bases spanning the gap. The germline gives CDR1 SGHTA, CDR2 FQGNSA. The length of the CDR3 is 14 residues. The CDR3, as DNA: TGTGCCAGCAGTCCCGGCTCTGGGGCCAACGTCCTGACTTTC. Protein product: CASSPGSGANVLTF.

The gene calls are TRBV5-1 and TRBJ2-3, with TRBD1 identical over 10 bases. The CDR3 contains 17 residues. Germline V lookup: CDR1 SGHRS, CDR2 YFSETQ. V shed 4 bases and J 4 bases; nucleotides not matched to a gene: 12. CDR3 sequence: CASSQSGTGVFPDTQYF. CDR3 DNA sequence: TGCGCCAGCAGCCAGTCCGGGACAGGGGTCTTCCCAGATACGCAGTATTTT.

This clonotype was observed at least ten times. The CDR3 region is CSAREGLVGYSNQPQHF. CDR3 nucleotides: TGCAGTGCTAGGGAGGGTCTTGTCGGATATAGCAATCAGCCCCAGCATTTT. The chain is built from TRBV20-1 and TRBJ1-5; D gene uncertain. V was cut by 3 bases and J by 0 bases, with 18 bases left in between. The CDR3 is 17 amino acids. Germline V gene data show CDR1 as DFQATT and CDR2 as SNEGSKA (reference sequence).

This clonotype has just a few counts. This chain joins TRBV5-5 and TRBJ1-5, with D tentatively TRBD1 (5 bases). The CDR3 has 16 amino acids. Germline loops: CDR1 SGHKS, CDR2 YYEKEE (reference sequence). V lost 3 bases and J lost 5, with 18 bases in between. CDR3 residues: CASSSQGGRVDQPQHF. CDR3 DNA sequence: TGTGCCAGCAGCTCCCAGGGAGGCAGGGTAGATCAGCCCCAGCATTTT.

The genes are TRBV19 and TRBJ2-2, with D tentatively TRBD1 (5 bases). The germline V and J ends were trimmed by 3 bases and 1 base, with 9 bases remaining between them. The CDR3 consists of 15 residues. The germline gives CDR1 LNHDA, CDR2 SQIVND (reference sequence). CDR3 amino acids: CASSIRTGNTGELFF. For the CDR3, the DNA is TGTGCCAGTAGTATTCGAACAGGGAACACCGGGGAGCTGTTTTTT.

This clonotype has only a few counts. The chain couples TRBV6-2 or TRBV6-3 to TRBJ1-5, with 10 bases that match TRBD1. This CDR3 has 17 residues. Germline V gene sequence: CDR1 MNHEY, CDR2 SVGEGT. The J segment lost 6 bases and the V segment lost 0 bases, leaving 8 bases of the junction unmatched. The CDR3 is CASSYSTGDRGIQPQHF. CDR3 in DNA: TGTGCCAGCAGTTACTCCACAGGGGACAGGGGAATTCAGCCCCAGCATTTT.

CDR3 in DNA: TGTGCCAGCAGCTTGGGGTCGAGCTTCCAAGAGACCCAGTACTTC. This translates into CASSLGSSFQETQYF. The V and J genes are TRBV5-4 and TRBJ2-5, with D unresolved. There are 15 residues in the CDR3. V was pared by 0 bases and J by 1 base, with 10 bases between. The germline V gene has CDR1 SGHNT and CDR2 YYREEE (reference sequence).

This clonotype was seen a handful of times. The rearrangement uses TRBV29-1 and TRBJ2-2, with D possibly being TRBD1 or TRBD2 (7 bases each). This CDR3 comprises 15 residues. The V and J ends lost 3 bases and 1 base respectively, with 12 bases between them. CDR1 SQVTM and CDR2 ANQGSEA come from the germline V gene. Here the CDR3 reads CSVDSGTVNTGELFF. In DNA form, the CDR3 reads TGCAGCGTTGACAGCGGGACAGTGAACACCGGGGAGCTGTTTTTT.

This clonotype has a count of ten or more. V and J are TRBV29-1 and TRBJ2-3; D may correspond to TRBD1 or TRBD2 (5 bases each). Trimming left V 6 bases short and J 0 bases short, with 7 bases between. The CDR3 is 12 amino acids. Germline CDR1 is SQVTM and CDR2 is ANQGSEA. The CDR3 DNA reads as TGCAGCGTGGGGGTTAGCACAGATACGCAGTATTTT. It codes for CSVGVSTDTQYF.

The rearrangement uses TRBV29-1 and TRBJ2-3; no clear D. Germline CDR1 SQVTM, CDR2 ANQGSEA. With 4 bases removed from V and 4 bases from J, the gap between germline ends came to 6 bases. The CDR3 is 11 amino acids. CDR3 sequence reads: CSVANPDTQYF. The CDR3 DNA sequence: TGCAGCGTTGCCAACCCAGATACGCAGTATTTT.

This chain uses TRBV12-3 or TRBV12-4 with TRBJ1-2; a possible D gene is TRBD1 (6 bases). V gave up 5 bases and J gave up 5 bases, with 15 bases separating them. The CDR3 loop spans 14 amino acids. The CDR3, as DNA: TGTGCCAGCAGTACAGGGAGCGGGCAGTATGGCTACACCTTC. Encoded protein: CASSTGSGQYGYTF.

V gene TRBV28 combines with J gene TRBJ2-3, with D possibly TRBD2 on 6 matching bases. This CDR3 comprises 12 residues. In germline, CDR1 is MDHEN, CDR2 SYDVKM. The V and J ends lost 2 bases and 7 bases respectively, with 7 bases between them. CDR3 sequence reads: CASSLGGNTQYF. The CDR3 nucleotides are TGTGCCAGCAGTTTAGGGGGGAATACGCAGTATTTT.

This clonotype appeared a few times. The chain employs TRBV5-4 and TRBJ2-2; TRBD1 aligns across 9 bases. The CDR3 extends over 16 amino acids. Germline assignment: CDR1 SGHNT and CDR2 YYREEE (reference sequence). J lost 2 bases, V lost 4 bases, and 6 bases had no gene match. The CDR3 DNA is TGTGCCAGCAGCCCCGGGACAGGGCCTAACACCGGGGAGCTGTTTTTT. Protein product: CASSPGTGPNTGELFF.

V gene TRBV28 combines with J gene TRBJ2-7, with TRBD1 identical over 9 bases. CDR1 and CDR2 from the germline V gene are MDHEN and SYDVKM. With 3 bases clipped from V and 6 bases from J, the junction kept 6 bases outside the gene matches. The length of the CDR3 is 14 residues. The CDR3 region is CASSFWDRVGEQYF. CDR3 nucleotides: TGTGCCAGCAGTTTTTGGGACAGGGTAGGCGAGCAGTACTTC.

Many counts were recorded for this clonotype. V and J are TRBV20-1 and TRBJ2-7; D perhaps matches TRBD2 (6 bases). Between the trimmed V and J ends, which lost 3 bases and 1 base, there was a span of 13 bases. Germline lookup yields CDR1 DFQATT and CDR2 SNEGSKA (reference sequence). The CDR3 totals 14 residues. CDR3 sequence reads: CSARGFGGSYEQYF. CDR3 sequence (DNA): TGCAGTGCTAGGGGCTTTGGGGGGTCCTACGAGCAGTACTTC.

This clonotype has just a few counts. The chain employs TRBV20-1 and TRBJ2-7; no clear D. The CDR3 covers 12 residues. Trimming cost V 1 base and J 0 bases, with 4 bases left between them. Looked up from germline, CDR1 is DFQATT and CDR2 is SNEGSKA (reference sequence). Here the CDR3 reads CSARGLSYEQYF. CDR3 nucleotides: TGCAGTGCTAGAGGACTCTCCTACGAGCAGTACTTC.

This clonotype was observed a handful of times. This chain uses TRBV7-2 with TRBJ2-3, with D perhaps TRBD2 (5 bases). The CDR3 contains 13 residues. Between the trimmed V and J ends, which lost 0 bases and 11 bases, there was a span of 12 bases. Per germline, CDR1 SGHTA and CDR2 FQGNSA. The CDR3 bases are TGTGCCAGCAGCTTAGCTTTTGGGGAGAGGCAGTATTTT. Amino acids: CASSLAFGERQYF.

This clonotype was seen at least ten times. The J gene is TRBJ1-2, the V gene TRBV7-2; a weak D match, TRBD1 (5 bases). The CDR3 runs 15 residues. Trimming pared 5 bases from V and 9 bases from J, leaving 22 bases between. Germline loops: CDR1 SGHTA, CDR2 FQGNSA. CDR3 DNA sequence: TGTGCCAGCAGCCTAATTACACGGACAAGTTATAGCTACACCTTC. The encoded protein is CASSLITRTSYSYTF. Based on the CDR3 plus reference TRBV7-2 and TRBJ1-2, the full variable domain is GAGVSQSPSNKVTEKGKDVELRCDPISGHTALYWYRQSLGQGLEFLIYFQGNSAPDKSGLPSDRFSAERTGGSVSTLTIQRTQQEDSAVYLCASSLITRTSYSYTFGSGTRLTVV.

This clonotype has more than one count but fewer than ten. The chain joins TRBV5-6 to TRBJ2-4; 9 bases agree with TRBD1. This CDR3 is built from 15 residues. Germline values: CDR1 SGHDT, CDR2 YYEEEE. V dropped 4 bases and J dropped 8; count of bases not matched to a gene: 10. CDR3 region: CASSAPQGALDIQYF. CDR3 nucleotide sequence: TGTGCCAGCAGCGCCCCACAGGGGGCGTTGGACATTCAGTACTTC.

This rearrangement joins TRBV2 to TRBJ2-7, with 8 nucleotides matching TRBD2. The CDR3 covers 13 residues. With 7 bases clipped from V and 2 bases from J, the junction kept 4 bases outside the gene matches. Germline assignment: CDR1 SNHLY and CDR2 FYNNEI. CDR3 nucleotides: TGTGCCAGCACGACTAGCGCTCCCTACGAGCAGTACTTC. It encodes CASTTSAPYEQYF. The complete variable domain, with remaining parts taken from reference TRBV2 and TRBJ2-7, reads EPEVTQTPSHQVTQMGQEVILRCVPISNHLYFYWYRQILGQKVEFLVSFYNNEISEKSEIFDDQFSVERPDGSNFTLKIRSTKLEDSAMYFCASTTSAPYEQYFGPGTRLTVT.

This clonotype was seen a few times. The chain links TRBV6-2 or TRBV6-3 to TRBJ1-1, with D tentatively TRBD1 (5 bases). Germline CDR1 reads MNHEY; CDR2 reads SVGEGT. V was shortened by 5 bases and J by 5 bases, with 15 bases between the two germline ends. This CDR3 is 14 amino acids long. CDR3: CASSLQGYGTEAFF. CDR3 bases: TGTGCCAGCAGTCTGCAGGGTTACGGAACTGAAGCTTTCTTT.

The V and J genes are TRBV20-1 and TRBJ1-2; D possibly corresponds to TRBD1 (6 bases). This CDR3 spans 15 amino acids. Germline lookup yields CDR1 DFQATT and CDR2 SNEGSKA (reference sequence). The V and J ends lost 2 bases and 4 bases respectively, with 17 bases between them. The CDR3 protein is CSARPRQEYSYGYTF. Here the CDR3 DNA reads TGCAGTGCTAGACCTAGACAGGAATACTCCTATGGCTACACCTTC.

This clonotype came up a few times. This chain joins TRBV13 and TRBJ2-3; TRBD1 matches at 8 bases. The V gene end was trimmed by 5 bases and the J gene end by 5 bases; junction bases not matched to a gene: 9. The CDR3 totals 15 residues. The germline V gene has CDR1 PRHDT and CDR2 FYEKMQ (reference sequence). DNA for the CDR3: TGTGCCAGCAGCCCGGGACAGGCCCTTGTAGATACGCAGTATTTT. Translation gives CASSPGQALVDTQYF.

This clonotype showed up just a few times. V is TRBV11-2 and J is TRBJ2-1; D is perhaps TRBD1 (6 bases). This CDR3 region has 15 residues. Germline-derived CDR1 and CDR2 are SGHAT and FQNNGV. V lost 2 bases to trimming and J lost 4 bases, with 12 bases between them. Written as DNA, the CDR3 is TGTGCCAGCAGCTTATCGGGAAGGGGGTACAATGAGCAGTTCTTC. Amino acids: CASSLSGRGYNEQFF.

The chain has TRBV6-5 and TRBJ1-2; D unclear. The germline V and J ends were trimmed by 8 bases and 11 bases, with 15 bases remaining between them. The CDR3 loop spans 11 amino acids. Germline V gives CDR1 MNHEY, CDR2 SVGAGI. CDR3 sequence: CASWGMGAYTF. The CDR3 region has the DNA TGTGCCAGCTGGGGAATGGGAGCTTACACCTTC.